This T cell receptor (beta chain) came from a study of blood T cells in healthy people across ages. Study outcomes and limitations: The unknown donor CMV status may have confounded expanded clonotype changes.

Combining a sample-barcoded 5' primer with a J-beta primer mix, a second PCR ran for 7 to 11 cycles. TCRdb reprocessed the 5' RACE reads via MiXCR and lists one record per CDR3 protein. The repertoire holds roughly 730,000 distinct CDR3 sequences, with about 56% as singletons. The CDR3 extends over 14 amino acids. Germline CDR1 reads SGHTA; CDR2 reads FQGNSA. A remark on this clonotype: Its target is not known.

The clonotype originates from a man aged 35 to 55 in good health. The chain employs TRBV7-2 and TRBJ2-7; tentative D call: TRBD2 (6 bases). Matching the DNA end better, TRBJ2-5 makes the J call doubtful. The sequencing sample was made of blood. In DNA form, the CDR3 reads TGTGCCAGCAGAACCCGTGGGGGGTTGGAGACCCAGTACTTC. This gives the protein CASRTRGGLETQYF.